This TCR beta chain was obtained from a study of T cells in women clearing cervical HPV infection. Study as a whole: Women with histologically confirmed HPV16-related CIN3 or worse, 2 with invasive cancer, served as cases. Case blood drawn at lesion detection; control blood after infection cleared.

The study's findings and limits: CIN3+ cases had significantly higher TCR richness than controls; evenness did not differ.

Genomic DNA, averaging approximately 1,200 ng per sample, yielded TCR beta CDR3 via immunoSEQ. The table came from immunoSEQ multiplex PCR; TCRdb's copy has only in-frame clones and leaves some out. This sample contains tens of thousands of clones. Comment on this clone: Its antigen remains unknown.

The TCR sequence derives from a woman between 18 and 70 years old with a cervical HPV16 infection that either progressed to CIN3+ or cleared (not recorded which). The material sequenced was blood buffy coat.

This CDR3 is CASATSASTDTQYF. The CDR3 bases that were read are TGTGCCAGCGCGACTAGTGCTAGCACAGATACG. The chain has TRBV7-6 and TRBJ2-3; possible D gene TRBD2, 6 bases. The read halts 3 residues ahead of the CDR3 end, with the missing end drawn from the germline J gene. The V gene's germline CDR1 is SGHVS and CDR2 FNYEAQ. The CDR3 spans 14 residues. V lost 8 bases to trimming and J lost 0 bases, with 12 bases between them.